These T cell receptor beta chains were read from a single sample in a study of OX40 agonist ivuxolimab in advanced cancers. The assay was immunoSEQ multiplex PCR, and TCRdb's table has in-frame clones only and misses some. Here the sample spans 65,000 to 90,000 clones, more than 80% being singletons. The sequencing here drew on CD4+ or CD8+ T cells sorted from blood, taken in a trial of the OX40 agonist ivuxolimab. The receptor set was obtained from an adult with an advanced solid tumor such as melanoma, head and neck, liver or kidney cancer. The CDR3 runs from the conserved cysteine through the conserved F or W. The D gene is left open where the match is weak. Not every row has a clone size; where given, it reads once, few, many or a size class.

abundance,j_gene,d_gene,v_gene,CDR3aa,CDR3nt
once,TRBJ1-2,-,TRBV9,CASSVGDSPNYGYTF,TGTGCCAGCAGCGTAGGAGATTCACCTAACTATGGCTACACCTTC
-,TRBJ1-5,-,TRBV10-3,CAISEPPGAGLVGNQPQHF,TGTGCCATCAGTGAGCCACCGGGGGCTGGACTGGTGGGCAATCAGCCCCAGCATTTT
-,TRBJ2-1,-,TRBV6-5,CASNLNRGASDEQFF,TGTGCCAGCAACCTCAATCGCGGAGCTTCCGATGAGCAGTTCTTC
-,TRBJ2-2,-,TRBV27,CASSLWLGTGELFF,TGTGCCAGCAGTTTATGGTTGGGGACCGGGGAGCTGTTTTTT
-,TRBJ2-1,TRBD2,TRBV7-9,CASSSTLAGVYNEQFF,TGTGCCAGCAGCTCCACTCTAGCGGGAGTGTACAATGAGCAGTTCTTC
-,TRBJ1-5,-,TRBV28,CASTQQGSNQPQHF,TGTGCCAGCACCCAACAGGGTAGCAATCAGCCCCAGCATTTT
-,TRBJ2-7,-,TRBV9,CASSVSGQAQNYEQYF,TGTGCCAGCAGCGTATCGGGGCAGGCCCAGAACTACGAGCAGTACTTC
-,TRBJ2-2,-,TRBV19,CASRSEGYTGELFF,TGTGCCAGTAGGTCGGAGGGGTACACCGGGGAGCTGTTTTTT
once,TRBJ2-1,TRBD1,TRBV19,CASSIVTGGRNEQFF,TGTGCCAGTAGTATAGTGACAGGGGGACGCAATGAGCAGTTCTTC
few,TRBJ1-5,-,TRBV29-1,CSVGQMNQPQHF,TGCAGCGTTGGACAGATGAATCAGCCCCAGCATTTT
-,TRBJ1-1,TRBD1,TRBV6-5,CASSPQGFEAFF,TGTGCCAGCAGTCCACAGGGGTTTGAAGCTTTCTTT
-,TRBJ2-1,-,TRBV30,CAWSVLVSVDEQFF,TGTGCCTGGAGTGTATTAGTCTCCGTTGATGAGCAGTTCTTC
-,TRBJ2-5,TRBD2,TRBV6-5,CASSPGGETQYF,TGTGCCAGCAGCCCGGGGGGGGAGACCCAGTACTTC
-,TRBJ2-1,TRBD2,TRBV9,CASSGGGSSYNEQFF,TGTGCCAGCAGCGGCGGGGGGAGCTCCTACAATGAGCAGTTCTTC
few,TRBJ1-2,-,TRBV7-9,CASSIDNAYGYTF,TGTGCCAGCAGCATCGACAACGCCTATGGCTACACCTTC
-,TRBJ2-1,-,TRBV15,CATSRVENEQFF,TGTGCCACCAGCAGAGTAGAAAATGAGCAGTTCTTC
-,TRBJ1-2,-,TRBV28,CASGYRTNSGYTF,TGTGCCAGCGGCTACCGGACAAACTCTGGCTACACCTTC
few,TRBJ1-1,TRBD1,TRBV2,CASRGTGANTEAFF,TGTGCCAGCAGGGGGACAGGGGCGAACACTGAAGCTTTCTTT
-,TRBJ2-4,-,TRBV13,CASSFESAKNIQYF,TGTGCCAGCAGCTTCGAGTCAGCCAAAAACATTCAGTACTTC
-,TRBJ2-3,-,TRBV7-9,CASSSASTDTQYF,TGTGCCAGCAGCTCGGCTAGCACAGATACGCAGTATTTT
-,TRBJ2-7,-,TRBV28,CASSFYRYYEQYF,TGTGCCAGCAGTTTCTACAGATACTACGAGCAGTACTTC
-,TRBJ1-5,-,TRBV9,CASSVGQVSNQPQHF,TGTGCCAGCAGCGTAGGGCAGGTCTCCAATCAGCCCCAGCATTTT
-,TRBJ1-1,-,TRBV11-2,CASSFGQLNTEAFF,TGTGCCAGCAGCTTTGGACAGCTGAACACTGAAGCTTTCTTT
-,TRBJ2-1,-,TRBV9,CASSVNLAKGEQFF,TGTGCCAGCAGCGTCAACCTAGCGAAGGGTGAGCAGTTCTTC
-,TRBJ1-3,-,TRBV13,CASSFRSGNTIYF,TGTGCCAGCAGCTTCCGCTCTGGAAACACCATATATTTT
once,TRBJ1-1,-,TRBV2,CATPAGRVGATEAFF,TGTGCCACCCCGGCGGGTCGGGTAGGGGCCACTGAAGCTTTCTTT
-,TRBJ2-1,-,TRBV30,CAWSGLADSCNEQFF,TGTGCCTGGAGTGGGTTAGCGGACTCCTGCAATGAGCAGTTCTTC
-,TRBJ1-1,-,TRBV6-5,CASSYYQGSTEAFF,TGTGCCAGCAGTTACTACCAGGGGTCCACTGAAGCTTTCTTT
-,TRBJ2-3,-,TRBV7-9,CASSSQVADTQYF,TGTGCCAGCAGCTCCCAAGTCGCAGATACGCAGTATTTT
-,TRBJ2-2,-,TRBV30,CAAIFTGELFF,TGTGCCGCTATCTTTACCGGGGAGCTGTTTTTT
-,TRBJ1-5,-,TRBV25-1,CASSDRENQPQHF,TGTGCCAGCAGTGACAGGGAGAATCAGCCCCAGCATTTT
-,TRBJ1-5,-,TRBV27,CASSADTYNQPQHF,TGTGCCAGCAGTGCGGACACGTACAATCAGCCCCAGCATTTT
-,TRBJ1-1,-,TRBV28,CASSNPHLGAAEAFF,TGTGCCAGCAGTAACCCCCATTTAGGGGCCGCTGAAGCTTTCTTT
-,TRBJ1-1,-,TRBV30,CAWSVQDYTEAFF,TGTGCCTGGAGTGTACAGGACTACACTGAAGCTTTCTTT
few,TRBJ1-6,-,TRBV19,CASASGQHNSPLHF,TGTGCCAGCGCTTCGGGACAACATAATTCACCCCTCCACTTT
-,TRBJ2-7,TRBD1,TRBV9,CASSADRVADEQYF,TGTGCCAGCAGCGCCGACAGGGTTGCCGACGAGCAGTACTTC
-,TRBJ2-3,-,TRBV27,CASSYFSTDTQYF,TGTGCCAGCAGTTATTTTAGCACAGATACGCAGTATTTT
-,TRBJ2-1,-,TRBV27,CASRSGTNEQFF,TGTGCCAGCAGATCAGGTACTAATGAGCAGTTCTTC
once,TRBJ2-1,TRBD2,TRBV6-1,CASSENRGGGAWNEQFF,TGTGCCAGCAGTGAAAATAGAGGCGGGGGGGCTTGGAATGAGCAGTTCTTC
-,TRBJ1-5,-,TRBV19,CASSIRRAIDQPQHF,TGTGCCAGTAGTATCCGTAGGGCTATCGATCAGCCCCAGCATTTT
-,TRBJ2-7,-,TRBV5-6,CASSRVSYEQYF,TGTGCCAGCAGCCGGGTGTCCTACGAGCAGTACTTC
-,TRBJ2-3,-,TRBV28,CASSSRETGKDTQYF,TGTGCCAGCAGTTCTCGGGAGACAGGGAAAGATACGCAGTATTTT
-,TRBJ2-1,-,TRBV28,CASTLVLTAEQFF,TGTGCCAGCACCCTCGTTCTAACGGCTGAGCAGTTCTTC
few,TRBJ1-1,-,TRBV30,CAWSVSVNTEAFF,TGTGCCTGGAGTGTATCCGTGAACACTGAAGCTTTCTTT
-,TRBJ2-1,-,TRBV9,CASSGSGPEQFF,TGTGCCAGCAGCGGCAGCGGACCTGAGCAGTTCTTC
-,TRBJ2-7,TRBD2,TRBV6-5,CASRPLAGGSYEQYF,TGTGCCAGCAGACCATTAGCGGGGGGGTCCTACGAGCAGTACTTC
-,TRBJ2-7,TRBD1,TRBV7-9,CASSPGTGEEYEQYF,TGTGCCAGCAGCCCGGGGACAGGGGAGGAATACGAGCAGTACTTC
-,TRBJ2-2,-,TRBV19,CASSIFTGELFF,TGTGCCAGTAGTATCTTCACCGGGGAGCTGTTTTTT